These 17 T cell receptor beta chains were sequenced from one sample in a study of T cells in Graves' hyperthyroidism and ophthalmopathy. The investigators amplified TCR beta CDR3 regions from RNA transcripts. HTBI primers were used for first-round RT-PCR of the TCR CDR3. TCRdb passed the multiplex PCR reads through MiXCR, listing each CDR3 protein once. Of around 340,000 distinct CDR3 sequences listed, 15% to 20% were seen once; the top ten hold roughly a sixth. Specimen: blood. Source of these receptors: a woman aged 40 to 49 with Graves' ophthalmopathy.

The rearrangement links TRBV6-5 to TRBJ2-7, with no clear D. The V end lost 2 bases, the J end lost 5 bases, and 7 bases lay between the germline ends. This CDR3 is built from 12 residues. CDR1 and CDR2 from the germline V gene are MNHEY and SVGAGI. The CDR3 bases are TGTGCCAGCAGTTACAAACCGAACGAGCAGTACTTC. Its protein is CASSYKPNEQYF.

The rearrangement links TRBV27 to TRBJ2-7; D uncertain. The J call may be faulty, since TRBJ2-1 better matches the DNA end. The CDR3 length is 13 residues. CDR1 and CDR2 (germline): MNHEY, SMNVEV (reference sequence). The chain's CDR3 is CASKLSVSYEQFF. CDR3 DNA sequence: TGTGCCAGCAAACTGTCAGTCTCCTACGAGCAGTTCTTC.

This clonotype was seen many times. This chain uses TRBV6-1 with TRBJ2-1; weak D call: TRBD2 (6 bases). V lost 2 bases and J lost 7, with 21 bases in between. This CDR3 is 17 amino acids long. CDR1 is MNHNS and CDR2 is SASEGT in the germline V gene. The CDR3 loop reads CASSERRAKSPTNEQFF. The CDR3 nucleotides read TGTGCCAGCAGTGAAAGGAGGGCGAAAAGTCCTACAAATGAGCAGTTCTTC.

In its sample, this clonotype was seen many times. Here the CDR3 DNA reads TGTGCCAGCAGCTTAGGGTCGTGGGAGCAGTACTTC. This sequence encodes CASSLGSWEQYF. The chain joins TRBV7-9 to TRBJ2-7; D gene unclear. Germline-derived CDR1 and CDR2 are SEHNR and FQNEAQ (reference sequence). CDR3 size: 12 residues. Trimming took off 1 base at V and 7 bases at J, with 8 bases between the two ends.

In this sample, this clonotype turned up many times. The chain couples TRBV15 to TRBJ2-7, with D possibly TRBD2 on 6 matching bases. Germline V lookup: CDR1 LNHNV, CDR2 YYDKDF (reference sequence). The CDR3 has 17 amino acids. V lost 1 base and J lost 0, with 16 bases in between. The CDR3 bases are TGTGCCACCAGCAGAGCGTCGGAGGGCGCAAGCTCCTACGAGCAGTACTTC. Its translation is CATSRASEGASSYEQYF. The full variable domain, in which reference TRBV15 and TRBJ2-7 provide the parts outside the CDR3, is DAMVIQNPRYQVTQFGKPVTLSCSQTLNHNVMYWYQQKSSQAPKLLFHYYDKDFNNEADTPDNFQSRRPNTSFCFLDIRSPGLGDTAMYLCATSRASEGASSYEQYFGPGTRLTVT.

This clonotype was seen at least ten times. This chain joins TRBV12-3 or TRBV12-4 and TRBJ2-2, with D possibly matching TRBD2 (6 bases). This CDR3 has 18 amino acids. Trimming took 4 bases from V and 1 from J, leaving 19 bases between them. CDR3 coding DNA: TGTGCCAGCAGTTCTTCTTCGACGGGAGACAAGAACACCGGGGAGCTGTTTTTT. Translation gives CASSSSSTGDKNTGELFF.

There are many counts of this clonotype. The chain has TRBV28 and TRBJ2-7, with D possibly TRBD1 on 6 matching bases. This CDR3 spans 12 amino acids. Trimming shortened V by 11 bases and J by 4 bases, and 15 bases separated the two germline ends. CDR1 MDHEN and CDR2 SYDVKM come from the germline V gene. The CDR3 coding sequence is TGTGCCTCCAAGACAGGACCGTACGAGCAGTACTTC. Amino acids: CASKTGPYEQYF.

This clonotype came up many times. The V gene is TRBV6-2 or TRBV6-3, the J gene TRBJ2-2; 13 nucleotides align to TRBD2. Germline V gene data show CDR1 as MNHEY and CDR2 as SVGEGT. The V and J ends lost 0 bases and 8 bases, in that order; junction bases with no gene match: 6. This CDR3 spans 17 amino acids. The DNA of the CDR3 is TGTGCCAGCAGTTACTCGGGACTAGCGGGAACGGTTGGGGAGCTGTTTTTT. This sequence encodes CASSYSGLAGTVGELFF.

On this clonotype: A much larger clone differs from this one at a single base, so this may be a read error. V gene TRBV6-1 combines with J gene TRBJ2-7; D is unresolved. Germline V CDR1 and CDR2: MNHNS, SASEGT. The CDR3 has 12 residues. Here the CDR3 reads CASSGAPDEQSF. The CDR3 DNA sequence: TGTGCCAGCAGTGGGGCACCGGACGAGCAGTCCTTC.

This clonotype showed up many times. V gene TRBV29-1 combines with J gene TRBJ2-2; TRBD2 is a possible D gene (7 bases). V lost 4 bases and J lost 10, with 13 bases in between. Per germline, CDR1 SQVTM and CDR2 ANQGSEA. The CDR3 runs to 12 residues. The CDR3 loop is CSVGEGDVELFF. In nucleotides, the CDR3 is TGCAGCGTTGGGGAGGGGGATGTGGAGCTGTTTTTT.

This clonotype has a handful of counts. The chain has TRBV30 and TRBJ1-1, with 12 bases lining up with TRBD1. V lost 2 bases to trimming and J lost 1 base; unmatched junction nucleotides: 11. The germline V gene encodes CDR1 GTSNPN and CDR2 SVGIG (reference sequence). The CDR3 spans 18 residues. The DNA for the CDR3 is TGTGCCTGGAGTAAAATCAAGGGACAGGGGGCTACGAACACTGAAGCTTTCTTT. Protein sequence: CAWSKIKGQGATNTEAFF.

At least ten counts were recorded for this clonotype. One end of the junction varies from germline; a read error may be responsible. The rearrangement uses TRBV6-4 and TRBJ2-2; possibly TRBD1 for D (6 bases). The CDR3 loop spans 17 amino acids. Germline V gene sequence: CDR1 MRHNA, CDR2 SNTAGT. The CDR3 bases are TGTGCCAGCAGCGACTACTACCCGACAGGAGACACCGGGGAGCTGTTTTTT. Its protein is CASSDYYPTGDTGELFF.

The rearrangement joins TRBV12-3 or TRBV12-4 to TRBJ1-1, with D possibly being TRBD1 (5 bases). The length of the CDR3 is 15 residues. V dropped 2 bases and J dropped 0 bases, with 10 bases sitting between them. The CDR3 DNA reads as TGTGCCAGCAGTTTACGGGGGTCGGTGAACACTGAAGCTTTCTTT. As protein: CASSLRGSVNTEAFF.

Note on this clonotype: A much more abundant neighbour one base away suggests this may be a read error. The chain combines TRBV18 with TRBJ2-2, with D unclear. There are 14 residues in the CDR3. V dropped 1 base and J dropped 1 base, with 4 bases sitting between them. Germline V lookup: CDR1 KGHSH, CDR2 LQKENI. The CDR3 is CASSPLLNTGELFF. The CDR3 nucleotides are TGTGCCAGCTCACCACTGTTGAACACCGGGGAGCTGTTTTTT.

This clonotype was observed at least ten times. The chain joins TRBV6-5 to TRBJ2-2, with D unresolved. The CDR3 is 14 residues long. The germline CDR1 and CDR2 sequences are MNHEY and SVGAGI. Trimming stripped 0 bases from V and 6 bases from J, with 8 bases between. Here the CDR3 DNA reads TGTGCCAGCAGTTACTCGACGTCTTCCGGGGAGCTGTTTTTT. Protein: CASSYSTSSGELFF.

V usage is TRBV20-1 and J usage is TRBJ2-7; 8 bases fit TRBD2. The CDR3 contains 15 residues. Germline CDR1 reads DFQATT; CDR2 reads SNEGSKA (reference sequence). Trimming at V came to 5 bases and at J to 3 bases, leaving 12 bases not matched to a gene. CDR3 amino acids: CSAARSGSIGYEQYF. In DNA, the CDR3 is TGCAGTGCTGCAAGAAGCGGGAGCATTGGCTACGAGCAGTACTTC.

This clonotype was detected ten times or more. The V and J genes are TRBV6-1 and TRBJ2-7, with D perhaps matching TRBD1 (5 bases). Germline V gene data show CDR1 as MNHNS and CDR2 as SASEGT. Trimming shortened V by 7 bases and J by 3 bases, and 7 bases separated the two germline ends. This CDR3 has 11 amino acids. CDR3 coding DNA: TGTGCCAGCAAAGGGGACTACGAGCAGTACTTC. Protein sequence: CASKGDYEQYF.